A single sample gave rise to the 19 T cell receptor beta chains below, sequenced in a study of long-term antiretroviral therapy in people with HIV. A v3.0 immunoSEQ assay was performed at survey level. The table came from immunoSEQ multiplex PCR; TCRdb's copy has only in-frame clones and leaves some out. The sample yields 25,000 to 30,000 clones, around four fifths seen once. The sample in question was unsorted PBMCs, obtained 2.7 to 2.9 years after starting antiretroviral therapy. The receptors originated from a man aged 25 to 40 with HIV.

The gene calls are TRBV2 and TRBJ2-2, with D hard to call. The CDR3 covers 15 residues. From germline, CDR1 is SNHLY and CDR2 FYNNEI. Trimming stripped 4 bases from V and 2 bases from J, with 11 bases between. The CDR3 DNA follows: TGTGCCAGCAGTGTGGCTGGGGTAAACACCGGGGAGCTGTTTTTT. This translates into CASSVAGVNTGELFF.

This chain links TRBV7-3 with TRBJ2-1, with D hard to call. V gave up 2 bases and J gave up 2 bases, with 10 bases separating them. CDR3 size: 15 residues. CDR1 is SGHTA, CDR2 FQGTGA, per germline. CDR3 bases: TGTGCCAGCAGCTTAGGCCCTGGCCCCTACAATGAGCAGTTCTTC. Encoded protein: CASSLGPGPYNEQFF. The full variable domain, rest sourced from reference TRBV7-3 and TRBJ2-1, is GAGVSQTPSNKVTEKGKYVELRCDPISGHTALYWYRQSLGQGPEFLIYFQGTGAADDSGLPNDRFFAVRPEGSVSTLKIQRTERGDSAVYLCASSLGPGPYNEQFFGPGTRLTVL.

The gene calls are TRBV5-6 and TRBJ2-7; 10 bases map to TRBD1. The germline CDR1 and CDR2 sequences are SGHDT and YYEEEE. With V trimmed by 3 bases and J by 5 bases, 2 bases remained unmatched. The CDR3 has 13 amino acids. CDR3: CASSWDRGHEQYF. CDR3 bases: TGTGCCAGCAGCTGGGACAGGGGCCACGAGCAGTACTTC.

The chain is built from TRBV9 and TRBJ1-2, with D perhaps TRBD1 (5 bases). Trimming took 0 bases from V and 6 from J, leaving 15 bases between them. Germline assignment: CDR1 SGDLS and CDR2 YYNGEE. The CDR3 runs 15 residues. The CDR3, as DNA: TGTGCCAGCAGCGTAGCTCAGGGCAACTCGGATGGCTACACCTTC. This encodes CASSVAQGNSDGYTF.

The V and J genes are TRBV29-1 and TRBJ2-1, with 9 bases identical to TRBD2. V was clipped by 7 bases and J by 7 bases; unmatched bases: 11. The CDR3 totals 14 residues. Germline CDR1 reads SQVTM; CDR2 reads ANQGSEA. This chain's CDR3 is CSGLRGGRRNEQFF. DNA of the CDR3: TGCAGCGGTTTGCGGGGGGGCCGAAGGAATGAGCAGTTCTTC.

The chain carries TRBV2 and TRBJ2-7; perhaps D is TRBD1 or TRBD2 (5 bases each). Per germline, CDR1 SNHLY and CDR2 FYNNEI. The V end was cut by 8 bases, the J end by 7 bases, with 21 bases between. The CDR3 length is 14 residues. As DNA, the CDR3 is TGTGCCAGCGAGAGCGGCCGAGGGGTCCGGGAGCAGTACTTC. Encoded protein: CASESGRGVREQYF.

This chain uses TRBV5-1 with TRBJ2-1; D not resolved. V was shortened by 0 bases and J by 5 bases, with 15 bases between the two germline ends. The length of the CDR3 is 16 residues. Germline lookup yields CDR1 SGHRS and CDR2 YFSETQ. CDR3 nucleotide sequence: TGCGCCAGCAGCTTGGACAGCCCAACTAACAACAATGAGCAGTTCTTC. Translated, it gives CASSLDSPTNNNEQFF.

The rearrangement links TRBV27 to TRBJ1-2, with 8 bases that match TRBD1. V gave up 3 bases and J gave up 2 bases; unmatched junction bases: 5. The CDR3 consists of 15 residues. The germline gives CDR1 MNHEY, CDR2 SMNVEV (reference sequence). CDR3 in amino acids: CASSFLRGPNYGYTF. DNA for the CDR3: TGTGCCAGCAGTTTTCTCAGGGGGCCGAACTATGGCTACACCTTC.

This clone was detected only a few times. This chain uses TRBV7-8 with TRBJ1-1; D unresolved. This CDR3 is 15 amino acids long. V dropped 4 bases and J dropped 4 bases, with 16 bases sitting between them. The germline gives CDR1 SGHVS, CDR2 FQNEAQ. CDR3 DNA sequence: TGTGCCAGCAGCTCCCGAGGGCAGGTGGGCACTGAAGCTTTCTTT. This gives the protein CASSSRGQVGTEAFF. Combining the CDR3 with reference TRBV7-8 and TRBJ1-1 gives the whole variable domain GAGVSQSPRYKVAKRGQDVALRCDPISGHVSLFWYQQALGQGPEFLTYFQNEAQLDKSGLPSDRFFAERPEGSVSTLKIQRTQQEDSAVYLCASSSRGQVGTEAFFGQGTRLTVV.

The V gene is TRBV5-1, the J gene TRBJ2-3; D is uncertain. Looked up from germline, CDR1 is SGHRS and CDR2 is YFSETQ. Between the trimmed V and J ends, which lost 7 bases and 2 bases, there was a span of 5 bases. The CDR3 contains 11 residues. CDR3 nucleotide sequence: TGCGCCAGCGGGCCCACAGATACGCAGTATTTT. Encoded protein: CASGPTDTQYF.

This clone showed up just a few times. The junction departs from germline at one end; a sequencing error may be responsible. The V gene is TRBV28, the J gene TRBJ1-1; possibly TRBD1 for D (5 bases). Germline V gene sequence: CDR1 MDHEN, CDR2 SYDVKM. The CDR3 is 11 amino acids. CDR3 residues: CAVRVLGPLLF. The CDR3 DNA sequence: TGTGCCGTCCGAGTTTTGGGGCCGCTCCTTTTT.

The V gene is TRBV7-9, the J gene TRBJ2-7; D not resolved. This CDR3 region has 12 residues. Looked up from germline, CDR1 is SEHNR and CDR2 is FQNEAQ (reference sequence). Trimming took 11 bases from V and 4 from J, leaving 15 bases between them. The CDR3 loop reads CASTIGSYEQYF. The CDR3 coding sequence is TGTGCCTCCACTATCGGGTCTTACGAGCAGTACTTC. Complete variable domain (other parts from reference TRBV7-9 and TRBJ2-7): DTGVSQNPRHKITKRGQNVTFRCDPISEHNRLYWYRQTLGQGPEFLTYFQNEAQLEKSRLLSDRFSAERPKGSFSTLEIQRTEQGDSAMYLCASTIGSYEQYFGPGTRLTVT.

The genes are TRBV6-5 and TRBJ1-6; D is unresolved. The germline V gene has CDR1 MNHEY and CDR2 SVGAGI. V was pared by 4 bases and J by 7 bases, with 14 bases between. There are 15 residues in the CDR3. CDR3 bases: TGTGCCAGCAGTTTTGGTAGGGCGAGGAATTCACCCCTCCACTTT. It translates to CASSFGRARNSPLHF.

The genes are TRBV25-1 and TRBJ1-1; D uncertain. The length of the CDR3 is 13 residues. The V end was cut by 1 base, the J end by 3 bases, with 6 bases between. CDR1 is MGHDK, CDR2 SYGVNS, per germline. Here the CDR3 reads CASSELPYTEAFF. Written as DNA, the CDR3 is TGTGCCAGCAGTGAATTGCCCTACACTGAAGCTTTCTTT.

The chain combines TRBV5-4 with TRBJ2-3; 7 bases match TRBD1. Germline V gene data show CDR1 as SGHNT and CDR2 as YYREEE (reference sequence). Germline trimming cut 0 bases from V and 5 bases from J; bases unmatched to any gene: 6. The CDR3 spans 15 residues. The chain's CDR3 is CASSLGQGIEDTQYF. CDR3 in DNA: TGTGCCAGCAGCTTGGGACAGGGAATTGAAGATACGCAGTATTTT.

The J gene is TRBJ2-3, the V gene TRBV10-3; perhaps D is TRBD1 or TRBD2 (5 bases each). Germline V gives CDR1 ENHRY, CDR2 SYGVKD. The CDR3 loop spans 16 amino acids. Between the trimmed V and J ends, which lost 0 bases and 3 bases, there was a span of 13 bases. The CDR3 DNA reads as TGTGCCATCAGTGAGTCAGGGTTGGGGGAAACAGATACGCAGTATTTT. Translated, it gives CAISESGLGETDTQYF.

J is TRBJ2-2 and V is TRBV19, with D possibly matching TRBD1 (6 bases). V dropped 7 bases and J dropped 4 bases, with 22 bases sitting between them. Germline V gene sequence: CDR1 LNHDA, CDR2 SQIVND (reference sequence). The CDR3 is 17 residues long. The CDR3 sequence is CASIGDINRFGTGELFF. CDR3 DNA sequence: TGTGCCAGTATAGGGGACATAAATCGTTTTGGCACCGGGGAGCTGTTTTTT.

This clone was recorded only once. The chain uses TRBV6-1 and TRBJ2-7, with D perhaps TRBD1 or TRBD2 (6 bases each). Trimming took 3 bases from V and 4 from J, leaving 13 bases between them. The CDR3 is 14 amino acids. From germline, CDR1 is MNHNS and CDR2 SASEGT. For the CDR3, the DNA is TGTGCCAGCAGTGATCAACAGGGAGGTTACGAGCAGTACTTC. It specifies CASSDQQGGYEQYF.

The CDR3 DNA reads as TGTGCCAGCAGCTTCCGCCAGGGCACAGATACGCAGTATTTT. This encodes CASSFRQGTDTQYF. The V gene is TRBV7-6, the J gene TRBJ2-3; D uncertain. The V end lost 3 bases, the J end lost 1 base, and 8 bases lay between the germline ends. Per germline, CDR1 SGHVS and CDR2 FNYEAQ. CDR3 length equals 14 residues.